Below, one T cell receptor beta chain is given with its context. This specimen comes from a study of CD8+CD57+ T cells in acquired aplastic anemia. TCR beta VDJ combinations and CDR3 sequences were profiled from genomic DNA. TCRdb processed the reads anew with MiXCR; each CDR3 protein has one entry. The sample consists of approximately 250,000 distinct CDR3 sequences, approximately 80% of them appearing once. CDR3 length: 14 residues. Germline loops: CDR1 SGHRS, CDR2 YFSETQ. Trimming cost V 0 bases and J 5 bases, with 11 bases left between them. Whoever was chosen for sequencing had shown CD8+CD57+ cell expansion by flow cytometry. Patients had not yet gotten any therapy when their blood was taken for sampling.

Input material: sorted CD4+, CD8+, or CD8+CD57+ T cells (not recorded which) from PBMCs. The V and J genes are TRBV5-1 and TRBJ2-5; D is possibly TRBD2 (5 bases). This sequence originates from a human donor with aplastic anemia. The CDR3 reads CASSLAADYETQYF. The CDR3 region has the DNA TGCGCCAGCAGCTTGGCCGCCGACTACGAGACCCAGTACTTC.